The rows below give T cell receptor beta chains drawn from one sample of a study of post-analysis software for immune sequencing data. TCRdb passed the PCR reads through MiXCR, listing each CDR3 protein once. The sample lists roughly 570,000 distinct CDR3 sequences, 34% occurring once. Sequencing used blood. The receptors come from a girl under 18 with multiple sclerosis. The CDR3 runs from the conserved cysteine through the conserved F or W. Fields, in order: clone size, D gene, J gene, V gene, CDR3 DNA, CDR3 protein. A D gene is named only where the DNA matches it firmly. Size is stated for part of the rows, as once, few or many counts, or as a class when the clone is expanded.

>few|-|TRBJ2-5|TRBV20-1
TGCAGTGCTAGGACGACTCAAAAAGAGACCCAGTACTTC
CSARTTQKETQYF
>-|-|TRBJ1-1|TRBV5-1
TGCGCCAGCAGCTTGTGGGGAGGGGACACTGAAGCTTTCTTT
CASSLWGGDTEAFF
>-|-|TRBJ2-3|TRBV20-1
TGCAGTGCTTTGGGGCGGAGGGGGACAGATACGCAGTATTTT
CSALGRRGTDTQYF
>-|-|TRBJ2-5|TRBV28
TGTGCCAGCAGTTCCCTCAGGGGGGCCCGGGAGACCCAGTACTTC
CASSSLRGARETQYF
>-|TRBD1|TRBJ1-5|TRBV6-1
TGTGCCAGCAGCCAGGGGGTATATAGCAATCAGCCCCAGCATTTT
CASSQGVYSNQPQHF
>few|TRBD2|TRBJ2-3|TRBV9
TGTGCCAGCAGCGTACTGAGCGGGGGCACAGATACGCAGTATTTT
CASSVLSGGTDTQYF
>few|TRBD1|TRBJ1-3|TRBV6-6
TGTGCCAGCAGTCCGGGACAGGGCTCTGGAAACACCATATATTTT
CASSPGQGSGNTIYF
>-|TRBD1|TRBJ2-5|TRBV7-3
TGTGCCAGCAGCCGAGCAGGGGGCAGTGAGACCCAGTACTTC
CASSRAGGSETQYF
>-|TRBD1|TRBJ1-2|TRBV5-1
TGCGCCAGCAGCTCGGCGGACAGGGGTTACTATGGCTACACCTTC
CASSSADRGYYGYTF
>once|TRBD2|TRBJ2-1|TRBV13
TGTGCCAGCAGCAGCGGGGTCCGCGTAAATGAGCAGTTCTTC
CASSSGVRVNEQFF
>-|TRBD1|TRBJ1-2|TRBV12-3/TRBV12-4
TGTGCCAGCAGTTTAGCGTTTGACAGGGGGCATGGCTACACCTTC
CASSLAFDRGHGYTF
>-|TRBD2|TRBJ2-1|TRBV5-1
TGCGCCAGCAGCGGGACTAGCGGGGGGCATAATGAGCAGTTCTTC
CASSGTSGGHNEQFF
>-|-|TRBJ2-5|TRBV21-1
TGTGTCAGCAGCCGGGGACAGAACCTTCAAGAGACCCAGTACTTC
CVSSRGQNLQETQYF
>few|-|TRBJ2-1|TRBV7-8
TGTGCCAGCAGCTTAGTAGGGCTCGAGCAGTTCTTC
CASSLVGLEQFF
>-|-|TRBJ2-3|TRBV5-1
TGCGCCAGCAGCCCTTTTTCCAGTCGCACAGATACGCAGTATTTT
CASSPFSSRTDTQYF